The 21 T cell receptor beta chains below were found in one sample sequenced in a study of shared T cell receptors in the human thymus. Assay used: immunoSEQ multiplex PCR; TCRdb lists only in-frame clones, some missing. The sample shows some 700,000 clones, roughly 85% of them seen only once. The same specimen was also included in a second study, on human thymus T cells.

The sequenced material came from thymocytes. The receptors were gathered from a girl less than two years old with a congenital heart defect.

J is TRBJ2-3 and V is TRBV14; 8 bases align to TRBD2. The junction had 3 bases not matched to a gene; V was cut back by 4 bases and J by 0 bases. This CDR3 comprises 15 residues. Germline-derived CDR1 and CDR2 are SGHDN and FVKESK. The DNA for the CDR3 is TGTGCCAGCAGCCCGGGGGGGCGTAGCACAGATACGCAGTATTTT. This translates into CASSPGGRSTDTQYF.

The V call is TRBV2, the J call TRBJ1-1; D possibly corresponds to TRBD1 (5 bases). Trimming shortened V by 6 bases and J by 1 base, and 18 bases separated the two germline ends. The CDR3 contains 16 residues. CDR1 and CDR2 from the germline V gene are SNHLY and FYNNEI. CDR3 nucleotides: TGTGCCAGCAGCTTTGACGGGGGGGACGGGAACACTGAAGCTTTCTTT. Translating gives CASSFDGGDGNTEAFF.

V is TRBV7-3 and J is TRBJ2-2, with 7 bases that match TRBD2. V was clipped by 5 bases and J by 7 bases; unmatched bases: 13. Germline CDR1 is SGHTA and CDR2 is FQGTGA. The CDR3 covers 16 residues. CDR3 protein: CASSPGERGQIGELFF. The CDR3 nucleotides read TGTGCCAGCAGCCCCGGGGAGCGGGGCCAGATCGGGGAGCTGTTTTTT.

CDR3 sequence: CASSLGGRPGGFADTQYF. CDR3 DNA sequence: TGTGCCAGCAGCTTAGGGGGTCGGCCGGGGGGTTTTGCAGATACGCAGTATTTT. The chain has TRBV7-2 and TRBJ2-3, with TRBD2 matching 7 bases. J lost 4 bases, V lost 1 base, and 14 bases had no gene match. Per germline, CDR1 SGHTA and CDR2 FQGNSA. The length of the CDR3 is 18 residues.

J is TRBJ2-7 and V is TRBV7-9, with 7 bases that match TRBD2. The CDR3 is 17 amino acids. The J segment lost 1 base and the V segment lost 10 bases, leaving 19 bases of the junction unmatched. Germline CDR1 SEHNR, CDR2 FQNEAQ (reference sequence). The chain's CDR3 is CANTHGDGGFPSYEQYF. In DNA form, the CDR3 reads TGTGCCAACACCCACGGGGACGGGGGGTTCCCGTCCTACGAGCAGTACTTC.

The DNA for the CDR3 is TGTGCCAGCACGACAGGGCCCCCCAGGAGGGGTGAAGAGACCCAGTACTTC. Amino acid sequence: CASTTGPPRRGEETQYF. This rearrangement joins TRBV11-2 to TRBJ2-5, with D maybe TRBD1 (7 bases). From germline, CDR1 is SGHAT and CDR2 FQNNGV. The CDR3 has 17 amino acids. The V gene lost 7 bases and the J gene lost 3 bases, with 24 bases spanning the gap. Filled out from reference TRBV11-2 and TRBJ2-5, the complete variable domain reads EAGVAQSPRYKIIEKRQSVAFWCNPISGHATLYWYQQILGQGPKLLIQFQNNGVVDDSQLPKDRFSAERLKGVDSTLKIQPAKLEDSAVYLCASTTGPPRRGEETQYFGPGTRLLVL.

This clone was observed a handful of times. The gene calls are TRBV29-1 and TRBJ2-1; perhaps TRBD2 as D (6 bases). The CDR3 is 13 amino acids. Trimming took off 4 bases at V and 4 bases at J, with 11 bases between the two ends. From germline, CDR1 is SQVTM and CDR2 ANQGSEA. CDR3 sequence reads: CSVAGGIYNEQFF. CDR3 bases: TGCAGCGTTGCTGGCGGGATTTACAATGAGCAGTTCTTC.

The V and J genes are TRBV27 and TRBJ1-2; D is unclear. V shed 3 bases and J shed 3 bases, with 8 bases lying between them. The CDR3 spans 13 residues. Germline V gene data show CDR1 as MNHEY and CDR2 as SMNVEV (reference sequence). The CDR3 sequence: CASSLWQYYGYTF. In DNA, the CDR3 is TGTGCCAGCAGTTTGTGGCAGTACTATGGCTACACCTTC.

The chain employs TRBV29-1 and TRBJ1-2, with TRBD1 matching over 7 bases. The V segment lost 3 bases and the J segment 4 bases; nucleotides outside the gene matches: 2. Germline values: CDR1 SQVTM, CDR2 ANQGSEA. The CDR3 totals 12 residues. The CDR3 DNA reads TGCAGCGTTGAGCAGGGGGGCTATGGCTACACCTTC. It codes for CSVEQGGYGYTF.

CDR3 bases: TGTGCCAGCAGCTTAGCGACAGGGAAGGACTATGGCTACACCTTC. Amino acids: CASSLATGKDYGYTF. The chain uses TRBV7-8 and TRBJ1-2; 7 nucleotides agree with TRBD1. The CDR3 loop spans 15 amino acids. Losses at the gene ends were 0 bases for V and 3 bases for J; bases not matched to a gene: 4. Germline-derived CDR1 and CDR2 are SGHVS and FQNEAQ.

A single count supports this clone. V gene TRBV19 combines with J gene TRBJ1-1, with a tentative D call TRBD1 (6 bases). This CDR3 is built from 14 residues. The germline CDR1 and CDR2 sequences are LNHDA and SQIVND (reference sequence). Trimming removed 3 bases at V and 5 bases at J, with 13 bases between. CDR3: CASSIRQGRTEAFF. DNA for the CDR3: TGTGCCAGTAGTATTCGGCAGGGGCGGACTGAAGCTTTCTTT.

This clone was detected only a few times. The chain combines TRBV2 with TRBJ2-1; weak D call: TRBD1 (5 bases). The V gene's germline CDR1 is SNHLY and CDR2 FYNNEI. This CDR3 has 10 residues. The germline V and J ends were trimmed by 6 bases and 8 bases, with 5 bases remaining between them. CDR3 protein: CASRQDEQFF. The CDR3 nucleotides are TGTGCCAGCAGACAGGATGAGCAGTTCTTC.

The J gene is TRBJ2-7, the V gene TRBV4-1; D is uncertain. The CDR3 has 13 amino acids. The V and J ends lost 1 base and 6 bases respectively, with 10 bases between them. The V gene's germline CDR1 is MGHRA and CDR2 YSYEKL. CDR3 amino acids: CASSQVELLEQYF. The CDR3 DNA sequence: TGCGCCAGCAGCCAAGTTGAATTACTCGAGCAGTACTTC.

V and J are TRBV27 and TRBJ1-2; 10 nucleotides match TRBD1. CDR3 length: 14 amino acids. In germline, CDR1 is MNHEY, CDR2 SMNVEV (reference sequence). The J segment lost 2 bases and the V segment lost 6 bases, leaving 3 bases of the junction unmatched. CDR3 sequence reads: CASRRQGANYGYTF. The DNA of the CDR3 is TGTGCCAGCAGAAGACAGGGGGCCAACTATGGCTACACCTTC.

CDR3 bases: TGCGCCAGCAGCTTACAGGGGTTAGAGCAGCCCCAGCATTTT. It translates to CASSLQGLEQPQHF. This rearrangement joins TRBV5-1 to TRBJ1-5; TRBD1 matches 7 bases. Germline CDR1 is SGHRS and CDR2 is YFSETQ. The CDR3 has 14 residues. The trim removed 2 bases at V and 7 bases at J, leaving 6 bases unmatched.

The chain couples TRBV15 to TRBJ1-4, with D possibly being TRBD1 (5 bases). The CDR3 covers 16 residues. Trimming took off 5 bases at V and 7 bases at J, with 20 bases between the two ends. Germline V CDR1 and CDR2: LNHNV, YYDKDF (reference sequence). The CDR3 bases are TGTGCCACCAGCCAAGAGATCGGGGGTTATAGTGAAAAACTGTTTTTT. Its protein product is CATSQEIGGYSEKLFF.

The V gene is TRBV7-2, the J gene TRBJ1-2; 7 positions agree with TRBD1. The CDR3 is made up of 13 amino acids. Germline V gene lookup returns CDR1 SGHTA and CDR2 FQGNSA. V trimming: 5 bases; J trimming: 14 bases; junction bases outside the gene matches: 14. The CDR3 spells CASSLQMTGTVTF. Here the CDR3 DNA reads TGTGCCAGCAGCCTCCAAATGACAGGGACGGTTACCTTC.

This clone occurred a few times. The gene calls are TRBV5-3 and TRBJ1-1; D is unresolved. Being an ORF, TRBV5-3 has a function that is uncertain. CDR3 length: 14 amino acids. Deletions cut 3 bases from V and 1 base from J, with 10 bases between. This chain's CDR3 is CARSSPGKNTEAFF. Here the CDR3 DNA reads TGTGCCAGAAGCTCCCCCGGGAAGAACACTGAAGCTTTCTTT.

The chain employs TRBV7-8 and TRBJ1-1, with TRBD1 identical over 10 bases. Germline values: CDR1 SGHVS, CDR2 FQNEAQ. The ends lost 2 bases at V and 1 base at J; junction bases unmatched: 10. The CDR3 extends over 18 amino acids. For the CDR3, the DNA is TGTGCCAGCAGCTTAAGACAGGGGGCGGGAATGGGGAACACTGAAGCTTTCTTT. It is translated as CASSLRQGAGMGNTEAFF.

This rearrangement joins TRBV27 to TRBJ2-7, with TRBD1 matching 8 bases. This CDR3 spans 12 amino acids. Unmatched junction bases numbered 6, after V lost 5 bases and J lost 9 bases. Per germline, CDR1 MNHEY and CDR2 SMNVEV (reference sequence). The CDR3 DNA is TGTGCCAGCAGTGAACGGACAGGGAGGCAGTACTTC. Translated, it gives CASSERTGRQYF.

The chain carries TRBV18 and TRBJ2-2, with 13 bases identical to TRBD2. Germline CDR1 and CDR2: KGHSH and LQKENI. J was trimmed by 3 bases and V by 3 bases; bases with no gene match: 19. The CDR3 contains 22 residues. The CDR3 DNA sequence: TGTGCCAGCTCACCGCAAGAGGGAATAGGACTAGCGGGGGCCACGGACACCGGGGAGCTGTTTTTT. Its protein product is CASSPQEGIGLAGATDTGELFF.